Shown below are 27 T cell receptor beta chains from a single sample sequenced in a study of identical twins. TCRdb redid the calling of the 5' RACE reads with MiXCR, one entry per CDR3 protein. The repertoire includes nearly 250,000 distinct CDR3 sequences, around 7% of them detected once, and about 3.6% sits in the top ten. These data are also associated with another study on yellow fever vaccine responses in identical twins.

Sequenced material: memory (CD45RO+) T cells sorted from blood. These receptors were collected from a young woman in good health.

This clonotype was seen a handful of times. The V gene is TRBV20-1, the J gene TRBJ1-6; D is ambiguous. Between the trimmed V and J ends, which lost 3 bases and 7 bases, there was a span of 7 bases. Germline V CDR1 and CDR2: DFQATT, SNEGSKA (reference sequence). The CDR3 spans 12 residues. This CDR3 reads CSARGWNSPLHF. As DNA, the CDR3 is TGCAGTGCTAGGGGTTGGAATTCACCCCTCCACTTT.

On this clonotype: A much larger clonotype is one base distant, so this may be a read error. V is TRBV20-1 and J is TRBJ2-3; 7 bases fit TRBD1. CDR1 is DFQATT, CDR2 SNEGSKA, per germline (reference sequence). The CDR3 sequence is 17 residues long. CDR3 in DNA: TGCTGTGCCAAGGGGGCTACAAAAGGGTCCCACACAGATACGCAGTATTTT. It specifies CCAKGATKGSHTDTQYF.

The rearrangement uses TRBV3-1 and TRBJ1-4, with D perhaps TRBD1 (5 bases). Deletions cut 6 bases from V and 4 bases from J, with 9 bases between. Per germline, CDR1 LGHDT and CDR2 YNNKEL (reference sequence). The CDR3 spans 13 residues. The CDR3 DNA is TGTGCCAGCAGTGGGGGGTATAATGAAAAACTGTTTTTT. Protein: CASSGGYNEKLFF.

This clonotype was picked up a small number of times. V gene TRBV6-1 combines with J gene TRBJ2-1; TRBD1 agrees at 7 bases. This CDR3 comprises 15 residues. Germline V gene lookup returns CDR1 MNHNS and CDR2 SASEGT. V shed 7 bases, J shed 4 bases, and the junction held 10 bases outside the gene matches. As DNA, the CDR3 is TGTGCCAGCATCAGCACAGGGGCGAATTACAATGAGCAGTTCTTC. It yields the protein CASISTGANYNEQFF.

A few counts support this clonotype. The chain has TRBV27 and TRBJ2-7; 10 bases line up with TRBD1. The CDR3 consists of 14 residues. With 5 bases clipped from V and 4 bases from J, the junction kept 5 bases outside the gene matches. Germline V lookup: CDR1 MNHEY, CDR2 SMNVEV (reference sequence). CDR3 residues: CASSHRQGAYEQYF. CDR3 sequence (DNA): TGTGCCAGCAGTCACCGACAGGGGGCTTACGAGCAGTACTTC.

The table lists this clonotype with a few counts. The chain links TRBV5-6 to TRBJ2-3; 10 bases match TRBD2. Losses at the gene ends were 1 base for V and 6 bases for J; bases not matched to a gene: 5. The CDR3 runs to 15 residues. The germline CDR1 and CDR2 sequences are SGHDT and YYEEEE. CDR3 coding DNA: TGTGCCAGCAGCTTGCGCCTAGCGGGAGTGGATACGCAGTATTTT. The encoded protein is CASSLRLAGVDTQYF. The entire variable domain, with the rest obtained from reference TRBV5-6 and TRBJ2-3, is as follows: DAGVTQSPTHLIKTRGQQVTLRCSPKSGHDTVSWYQQALGQGPQFIFQYYEEEERQRGNFPDRFSGHQFPNYSSELNVNALLLGDSALYLCASSLRLAGVDTQYFGPGTRLTVL.

This clonotype was found many times. The chain is built from TRBV6-5 and TRBJ1-2; TRBD1 is a possible D gene (6 bases). Per germline, CDR1 MNHEY and CDR2 SVGAGI. The CDR3 consists of 15 residues. Deletions cut 0 bases from V and 8 bases from J, with 16 bases between. DNA of the CDR3: TGTGCCAGCAGTTACTCGATCTGGGGGGGCGGAGGCTACACCTTC. It is translated as CASSYSIWGGGGYTF.

The chain joins TRBV19 to TRBJ2-7; TRBD2 agrees at 15 bases. The length of the CDR3 is 16 residues. CDR1 is LNHDA, CDR2 SQIVND, per germline (reference sequence). Trimming cost V 5 bases and J 2 bases; bases outside gene matches: 4. Here the CDR3 DNA reads TGTGCCAGTAGTCCGGGACTAGCGGGAGGAACCTACGAGCAGTACTTC. Its translation is CASSPGLAGGTYEQYF.

The genes are TRBV7-8 and TRBJ2-3, with 7 bases that match TRBD2. There are 15 residues in the CDR3. From germline, CDR1 is SGHVS and CDR2 FQNEAQ. V lost 0 bases and J lost 5; bases outside the gene matches: 5. CDR3 loop: CASSLAVRGEDTQYF. The CDR3 DNA sequence: TGTGCCAGCAGCTTAGCGGTTCGGGGGGAAGATACGCAGTATTTT.

The genes are TRBV12-3 or TRBV12-4 and TRBJ2-2, with D possibly TRBD2 on 6 matching bases. CDR3 length: 15 amino acids. V lost 3 bases, J lost 3 bases, and 11 bases lay in between. CDR3: CASSLAGRYTGELFF. Here the CDR3 DNA reads TGTGCCAGCAGTTTGGCAGGGAGGTACACCGGGGAGCTGTTTTTT.

The chain couples TRBV2 to TRBJ2-3; 9 nucleotides match TRBD2. Germline CDR1 and CDR2: SNHLY and FYNNEI. V lost 6 bases to trimming and J lost 6 bases; unmatched junction nucleotides: 16. CDR3 length equals 17 residues. In DNA, the CDR3 is TGTGCCAGCAGATCGAGGCGGGGGGGCACGTTTGGGGATACGCAGTATTTT. Encoded protein: CASRSRRGGTFGDTQYF.

This clonotype was recorded many times. The rearrangement uses TRBV5-1 and TRBJ2-1; 7 nucleotides agree with TRBD1. Per the germline V gene, CDR1 is SGHRS and CDR2 is YFSETQ. V was pared by 4 bases and J by 9 bases, with 13 bases of the junction left unmatched. The CDR3 runs 15 residues. CDR3 coding DNA: TGCGCCAGCAGCCCACTGGACAGGTTAATCTCTGAGCAGTTCTTC. Residues: CASSPLDRLISEQFF. The variable domain in full, with the rest retrieved from reference TRBV5-1 and TRBJ2-1, is KAGVTQTPRYLIKTRGQQVTLSCSPISGHRSVSWYQQTPGQGLQFLFEYFSETQRNKGNFPGRFSGRQFSNSRSEMNVSTLELGDSALYLCASSPLDRLISEQFFGPGTRLTVL.

The CDR3 here is CAISEGSGEKLFF. CDR3 in DNA: TGTGCCATCAGTGAGGGAAGTGGGGAAAAACTGTTTTTT. The chain is built from TRBV10-3 and TRBJ1-4; D uncertain. This CDR3 region has 13 residues. The V end was cut by 2 bases, the J end by 8 bases, with 9 bases between. CDR1 and CDR2 from the germline V gene are ENHRY and SYGVKD.

This clonotype was detected ten times or more. The V and J genes are TRBV16 and TRBJ2-7, with D uncertain. Trimming left V 3 bases short and J 9 bases short, with 12 bases between. The germline gives CDR1 KGHSY, CDR2 FQNENV. The length of the CDR3 is 12 residues. CDR3 DNA: TGTGCCAGCAGCCAGTCCAAGGTGTGGCAGTACGTC. This codes for CASSQSKVWQYV.

This clonotype was counted a few times. The rearrangement uses TRBV10-2 and TRBJ1-3; D is unclear. Deletions cut 6 bases from V and 2 bases from J, with 20 bases between. The CDR3 loop spans 17 amino acids. Germline assignment: CDR1 WSHSY and CDR2 SAAADI. The CDR3 here is CASRARMGISTGNTIYF. In nucleotides, the CDR3 is TGCGCCAGCAGGGCACGAATGGGCATCAGCACTGGAAACACCATATATTTT.

This rearrangement joins TRBV18 to TRBJ1-3; tentative D call: TRBD1 (5 bases). Germline loops: CDR1 KGHSH, CDR2 LQKENI. The CDR3 contains 15 residues. Trimming pared 3 bases from V and 0 bases from J, leaving 9 bases between. The DNA for the CDR3 is TGTGCCAGCTCACCCCAGGGTGACTCTGGAAACACCATATATTTT. It codes for CASSPQGDSGNTIYF.

A few counts support this clonotype. The chain has TRBV2 and TRBJ2-3, with D possibly called TRBD1 or TRBD2 (5 bases each). This CDR3 spans 14 amino acids. V lost 5 bases to trimming and J lost 5 bases, with 14 bases between them. Per germline, CDR1 SNHLY and CDR2 FYNNEI. CDR3 protein: CASSFGGPRDTQYF. Written as DNA, the CDR3 is TGTGCCAGCAGTTTTGGGGGACCCAGAGATACGCAGTATTTT. The full variable domain, with the rest looked up from reference TRBV2 and TRBJ2-3, is EPEVTQTPSHQVTQMGQEVILRCVPISNHLYFYWYRQILGQKVEFLVSFYNNEISEKSEIFDDQFSVERPDGSNFTLKIRSTKLEDSAMYFCASSFGGPRDTQYFGPGTRLTVL.

Only a few counts were recorded for this clonotype. The chain carries TRBV7-7 and TRBJ2-2, with 13 bases identical to TRBD2. The CDR3 contains 15 residues. The trim removed 5 bases at V and 5 bases at J, leaving 2 bases unmatched. Looked up from germline, CDR1 is SSHAT and CDR2 is FNYEAQ (reference sequence). For the CDR3, the DNA is TGTGCCAGCAGCCCGACTAGCGGGGGGACCGGGGAGCTGTTTTTT. Amino acids: CASSPTSGGTGELFF.

This clonotype came up many times. CDR3 DNA sequence: TGTGCCAGCAGCTCGGGACAGCCTGGAAACACCATATATTTT. As protein: CASSSGQPGNTIYF. V is TRBV11-2 and J is TRBJ1-3, with 7 bases fitting TRBD1. Germline values: CDR1 SGHAT, CDR2 FQNNGV. V lost 4 bases to trimming and J lost 2 bases; unmatched junction nucleotides: 2. The CDR3 extends over 14 amino acids.

The sample holds many counts of this clonotype. The CDR3 protein is CASSPGTGTGEQYV. CDR3 bases: TGTGCCAGCAGCCCCGGGACAGGGACCGGCGAGCAGTACGTC. The chain couples TRBV5-6 to TRBJ2-7, with TRBD1 matching 9 bases. Losses at the gene ends were 4 bases for V and 6 bases for J; bases not matched to a gene: 8. The germline gives CDR1 SGHDT, CDR2 YYEEEE. The CDR3 contains 14 residues.

This chain links TRBV10-2 with TRBJ2-1; D possibly corresponds to TRBD2 (5 bases). Germline V CDR1 and CDR2: WSHSY, SAAADI. The CDR3 length is 12 residues. Trimming took 6 bases from V and 7 from J, leaving 10 bases between them. The CDR3 loop reads CASRETKNEQFF. The CDR3 DNA reads TGCGCCAGCAGAGAGACTAAAAATGAGCAGTTCTTC.

With regard to this clonotype: This may be a read error: a much more frequent sequence differs by one nucleotide. The chain carries TRBV24-1 and TRBJ2-4; TRBD1 matches at 8 bases. CDR1 is KGHDR, CDR2 SFDVKD, per germline. This CDR3 is built from 14 residues. The chain's CDR3 is CATGDGQGANIQYF. In DNA, the CDR3 is TGTGCCACCGGTGATGGGCAGGGGGCAAACATTCAGTACTTC.

This clonotype has only a few counts. This sequence joins TRBV7-3 and TRBJ2-1; D not certain. V lost 5 bases, J lost 3 bases, and 14 bases lay in between. CDR3 length: 15 residues. Per the germline V gene, CDR1 is SGHTA and CDR2 is FQGTGA. In DNA, the CDR3 is TGTGCCAGCAGCCTAGGAGTGCGATACTACAATGAGCAGTTCTTC. Protein: CASSLGVRYYNEQFF. Using reference TRBV7-3 and TRBJ2-1 for the parts outside the CDR3, the full variable domain is GAGVSQTPSNKVTEKGKYVELRCDPISGHTALYWYRQSLGQGPEFLIYFQGTGAADDSGLPNDRFFAVRPEGSVSTLKIQRTERGDSAVYLCASSLGVRYYNEQFFGPGTRLTVL.

In its sample, this clonotype was seen a few times. This sequence joins TRBV2 and TRBJ2-1, with 14 bases identical to TRBD2. Losses at the gene ends were 4 bases for V and 0 bases for J; bases not matched to a gene: 5. The CDR3 extends over 18 amino acids. Germline lookup yields CDR1 SNHLY and CDR2 FYNNEI. This CDR3 is CASSGTSGRPSSYNEQFF. CDR3 DNA sequence: TGTGCCAGCAGTGGGACTAGCGGGAGGCCGAGCTCCTACAATGAGCAGTTCTTC.

The V gene is TRBV6-1, the J gene TRBJ1-2, with TRBD1 as a possible D gene (5 bases). This CDR3 comprises 15 residues. The germline V gene encodes CDR1 MNHNS and CDR2 SASEGT. V was shortened by 4 bases and J by 8 bases, with 20 bases between the two germline ends. The CDR3 loop reads CASSGSRQSSGGYTF. CDR3 DNA: TGTGCCAGCAGTGGGTCAAGACAGTCGTCTGGGGGCTACACCTTC.

This clonotype was seen repeatedly, ten times or more. The genes are TRBV10-3 and TRBJ2-1, with TRBD1 matching over 8 bases. The germline V gene encodes CDR1 ENHRY and CDR2 SYGVKD. The CDR3 sequence is 17 residues long. V gave up 4 bases and J gave up 0 bases; unmatched junction bases: 8. This CDR3 is CAISGAGGAFSYNEQFF. The CDR3 bases are TGTGCCATCAGTGGGGCAGGGGGCGCGTTCTCCTACAATGAGCAGTTCTTC.

This chain joins TRBV4-1 and TRBJ1-2; TRBD1 aligns across 7 bases. V dropped 4 bases and J dropped 3; count of bases not matched to a gene: 8. Germline assignment: CDR1 MGHRA and CDR2 YSYEKL. CDR3 length: 15 residues. In DNA, the CDR3 is TGCGCCAGCAGCCCCCGGACAGGCATCTACTATGGCTACACCTTC. The encoded protein is CASSPRTGIYYGYTF.